The source of this TCR beta chain is a study of molecular identifiers for immune sequencing clone quantification. Study background: Sequencing covered four of five parts into which replicate RNA from approximately 20,000 or 98,000 naive CD8 cells was split. Study-wide findings and caveats: With a barcode shared among identical TCR molecules, highly expanded clone sizes could be underestimated. Clones exceeding 20 RNA copies carried over 97% of effector molecules but under 1% of naive-cell molecules.

The CD8+CD4-CCR7+CD45RA+ phenotype defined the sorted naive CD8 T cells. Of note for this clonotype: Its antigen is not known.

TCRdb re-called the PCR reads through MiXCR, storing one row per CDR3 protein. The table records hundreds of thousands of distinct CDR3 sequences, about 25% of them present only once. The sequenced sample consisted of naive CD8+ T cells from blood, with Jurkat cell RNA spiked in. The subset: FACS-sorted CD8+CD4-CCR7+CD45RA+ naive T cells. This clonotype was sampled from a human donor in good health. Some libraries in this study had Jurkat cell RNA spiked in.

The CDR3 reads CSAPLIYEQYF. In nucleotides, the CDR3 is TGCAGTGCGCCCCTGATTTACGAGCAGTACTTC. V gene TRBV20-1 combines with J gene TRBJ2-7; D gene unclear. Germline CDR1 reads DFQATT; CDR2 reads SNEGSKA (reference sequence). The ends were cut back, 6 bases at V and 4 bases at J, with 10 bases in the middle. This CDR3 has 11 amino acids.